The sequence of this T cell receptor beta chain was determined in a study of T cell changes during pregnancy in multiple sclerosis. V lost 4 bases and J 4 bases, leaving 16 bases between the germline ends. The germline CDR1 and CDR2 sequences are SGHRS and YFSETQ. The CDR3 is made up of 15 amino acids. TCRdb's table, derived via immunoSEQ multiplex PCR, lists solely in-frame clones and lacks some. The sample consists of tens of thousands of clones, more than 75% of them appearing once. This specimen was CD8+ T cells from peripheral blood mononuclear cells, taken in the first trimester of pregnancy. The chain recombines TRBV5-1 with TRBJ2-3, with D possibly TRBD2 on 6 matching bases. This TCR came from a female donor in good health, enrolled as a control in a pregnancy study. The CDR3 nucleotides read TGCGCCAGCAGCCCCCTAGCGTTTGGGTCAGATACGCAGTATTTT. Its protein product is CASSPLAFGSDTQYF.